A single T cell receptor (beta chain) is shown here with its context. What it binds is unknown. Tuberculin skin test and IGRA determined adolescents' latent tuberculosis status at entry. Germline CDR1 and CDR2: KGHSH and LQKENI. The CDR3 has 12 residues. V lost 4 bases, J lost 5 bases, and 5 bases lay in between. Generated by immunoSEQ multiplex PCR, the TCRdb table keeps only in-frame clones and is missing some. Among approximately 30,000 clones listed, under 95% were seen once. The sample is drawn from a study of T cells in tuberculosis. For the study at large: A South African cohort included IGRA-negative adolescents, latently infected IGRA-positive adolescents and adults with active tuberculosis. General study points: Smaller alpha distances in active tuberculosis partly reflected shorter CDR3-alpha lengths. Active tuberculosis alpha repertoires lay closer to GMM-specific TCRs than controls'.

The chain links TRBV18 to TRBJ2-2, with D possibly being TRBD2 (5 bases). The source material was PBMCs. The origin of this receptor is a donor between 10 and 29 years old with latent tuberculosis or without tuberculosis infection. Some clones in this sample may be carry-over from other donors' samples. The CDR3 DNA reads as TGTGCCAGCTCACTAGCGACCGGGGAGCTGTTTTTT. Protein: CASSLATGELFF.